This T cell receptor (beta chain) stems from a study of T cell changes during pregnancy in multiple sclerosis. This CDR3 has 15 amino acids. Germline CDR1 MNHEY, CDR2 SMNVEV (reference sequence). Unmatched junction bases numbered 5, after V lost 4 bases and J lost 3 bases. Generated by immunoSEQ multiplex PCR, the TCRdb table keeps only in-frame clones and is missing some. The sample has roughly 86,000 clones, approximately 92% seen once. The origin of this receptor is a female donor with multiple sclerosis, enrolled in a pregnancy study. The chain has TRBV27 and TRBJ1-2, with 10 bases aligning to TRBD1. The sequences come from peripheral blood, collected in the first trimester of pregnancy. CDR3 sequence reads: CASSSGTGVYYGYTF. CDR3 nucleotide sequence: TGTGCCAGCAGTTCCGGGACAGGGGTGTACTATGGCTACACCTTC.